This is a list of T cell receptor beta chains from one sample in a study of beta chain features in type 1 diabetes. TCRdb's copy holds only in-frame clones and misses some; the assay was immunoSEQ multiplex PCR. The sample shows more than 300,000 clones, around 16% of them seen only once. Source material: naive CD4+ T cells from blood. These TCRs come from a woman under 30 in good health. Each CDR3 is given with its conserved first and last residue. Each record gives: V gene, clone size, D gene, J gene, CDR3 DNA, CDR3 protein. A D gene is named only where the DNA matches it firmly. Size tells how often a clone was seen (once, few, many) or the class of an expanded clone, and some rows leave it out.

V gene: TRBV19; clone size: few; D gene: TRBD2; J gene: TRBJ2-1; CDR3 DNA: TGTGCCAGTAATCTAGGACTAGCGGGAGTGGGTGAGCAGTTCTTC; CDR3 protein: CASNLGLAGVGEQFF
V gene: TRBV7-9; clone size: few; D gene: -; J gene: TRBJ2-7; CDR3 DNA: TGTGCCAGCAGCCCAACTCCCCTAGTTCCCGAGCAGTACTTC; CDR3 protein: CASSPTPLVPEQYF
V gene: TRBV16; clone size: -; D gene: TRBD1; J gene: TRBJ1-2; CDR3 DNA: TGTGCCAGCAGCCAATCGAGGCAGGGGGATGGCTACACCTTC; CDR3 protein: CASSQSRQGDGYTF
V gene: TRBV2; clone size: -; D gene: -; J gene: TRBJ1-1; CDR3 DNA: TGTGCCAGCACTGTGAACACTGAAGCTTTCTTT; CDR3 protein: CASTVNTEAFF
V gene: TRBV7-8; clone size: few; D gene: -; J gene: TRBJ2-7; CDR3 DNA: TGTGCCAGCAGCTTAGGGAGAAACGAGCAGTACTTC; CDR3 protein: CASSLGRNEQYF
V gene: TRBV2; clone size: -; D gene: -; J gene: TRBJ2-1; CDR3 DNA: TGTGCCAGCAGTGCGATCAGGGTAGGGTCCTACAATGAGCAGTTCTTC; CDR3 protein: CASSAIRVGSYNEQFF
V gene: TRBV5-4; clone size: few; D gene: -; J gene: TRBJ2-1; CDR3 DNA: TGTGCCAGCAGCTTGGCGGCTAGCGCCGATGAGCAGTTCTTC; CDR3 protein: CASSLAASADEQFF
V gene: TRBV15; clone size: few; D gene: TRBD1; J gene: TRBJ2-5; CDR3 DNA: TGTGCCACCAGCAGAGATAAAGGGGACAGTTGGCAAGAGACCCAGTACTTC; CDR3 protein: CATSRDKGDSWQETQYF
V gene: TRBV7-2; clone size: few; D gene: TRBD2; J gene: TRBJ2-2; CDR3 DNA: TGTGCCAGCAGCTTAGTAGCGGGAATTGGGCGGGGCACCGGGGAGCTGTTTTTT; CDR3 protein: CASSLVAGIGRGTGELFF
V gene: TRBV27; clone size: -; D gene: -; J gene: TRBJ1-5; CDR3 DNA: TGTGCCAGCAGTTTAAACAGGGTTGTAGGCAGCAATCAGCCCCAGCATTTT; CDR3 protein: CASSLNRVVGSNQPQHF
V gene: TRBV5-1; clone size: -; D gene: TRBD1; J gene: TRBJ2-7; CDR3 DNA: TGCGCCAGCAGGCGAGACAGGGGATACGAGCAGTACTTC; CDR3 protein: CASRRDRGYEQYF
V gene: TRBV28; clone size: -; D gene: -; J gene: TRBJ1-2; CDR3 DNA: TGTGCCAGCACTTCCTACTATGGCTACACCTTC; CDR3 protein: CASTSYYGYTF
V gene: TRBV28; clone size: few; D gene: TRBD1; J gene: TRBJ2-7; CDR3 DNA: TGTGCCAGCAGTTCCCCCGGGACAGGGGCCTACGAGCAGTACTTC; CDR3 protein: CASSSPGTGAYEQYF
V gene: TRBV29-1; clone size: -; D gene: -; J gene: TRBJ1-2; CDR3 DNA: TGCAGCGTTGATTTCGGGTTCACGAGTTGGGGCTACACCTTC; CDR3 protein: CSVDFGFTSWGYTF
V gene: TRBV7-6; clone size: few; D gene: TRBD1; J gene: TRBJ1-1; CDR3 DNA: TGTGCCAGCAGCTCCCGCCGGACAGGGGGGAACACTGAAGCTTTCTTT; CDR3 protein: CASSSRRTGGNTEAFF
V gene: TRBV7-9; clone size: few; D gene: -; J gene: TRBJ2-1; CDR3 DNA: TGTGCCAGCAGCTACAAGGTTTTTAGCGAAGCCTCCAATGAGCAGTTCTTC; CDR3 protein: CASSYKVFSEASNEQFF
V gene: TRBV20-1; clone size: few; D gene: -; J gene: TRBJ2-1; CDR3 DNA: TGCAGTGCAGCCTTAAGTAGTCTGTTCTTC; CDR3 protein: CSAALSSLFF
V gene: TRBV29-1; clone size: few; D gene: -; J gene: TRBJ2-7; CDR3 DNA: TGCAGCGTTGAACTTGGCGGCTCCTACGAGCAGTACTTC; CDR3 protein: CSVELGGSYEQYF
V gene: TRBV11-2; clone size: -; D gene: TRBD2; J gene: TRBJ2-7; CDR3 DNA: TGTGCCAGCAGCTTAGCTTTGGGACTAGTTGGCGAGCAGTACTTC; CDR3 protein: CASSLALGLVGEQYF
V gene: TRBV29-1; clone size: few; D gene: -; J gene: TRBJ1-3; CDR3 DNA: TGCAGCGTTGAAGATCTACAGGGAAGTAAGGGAGTGACTGGAAACACCATATATTTT; CDR3 protein: CSVEDLQGSKGVTGNTIYF
V gene: TRBV4-3; clone size: -; D gene: -; J gene: TRBJ2-7; CDR3 DNA: TGCGCCAGCAGCCAAGATTGGCTAGTAGGCGAGCAGTACTTC; CDR3 protein: CASSQDWLVGEQYF
V gene: TRBV4-3; clone size: few; D gene: -; J gene: TRBJ2-1; CDR3 DNA: TGCGCCAGCAGCCAAGAGAGCTTCTCCTACAATGAGCAGTTCTTC; CDR3 protein: CASSQESFSYNEQFF
V gene: TRBV27; clone size: -; D gene: -; J gene: TRBJ1-2; CDR3 DNA: TGTGCCAGCAGTTTCGGGCGTGTAGGGGGGGTAGGCAGTGGCGGCTACACCTTC; CDR3 protein: CASSFGRVGGVGSGGYTF
V gene: TRBV25-1; clone size: -; D gene: -; J gene: TRBJ1-2; CDR3 DNA: TGTGCCAGCAGTGACCGGGGGGGCGGAGGTACCTATGGCTACACCTTC; CDR3 protein: CASSDRGGGGTYGYTF
V gene: TRBV7-3; clone size: few; D gene: TRBD1; J gene: TRBJ2-7; CDR3 DNA: TGTGCCAGCAGCTTTGGACAGGGGAGCTACGAGCAGTACTTC; CDR3 protein: CASSFGQGSYEQYF
V gene: TRBV18; clone size: -; D gene: -; J gene: TRBJ2-6; CDR3 DNA: TGTGCCAGCTCACCAATCAACTCTGGGGCCAACGTCCTGACTTTC; CDR3 protein: CASSPINSGANVLTF
V gene: TRBV10-3; clone size: few; D gene: TRBD1; J gene: TRBJ2-7; CDR3 DNA: TGTGCCACTACAGGGACAGGGCTGTACGAGCAGTACTTC; CDR3 protein: CATTGTGLYEQYF
V gene: TRBV20-1; clone size: few; D gene: -; J gene: TRBJ2-7; CDR3 DNA: TGCAGCACAGGGCCTCTCTACGAGCAGTACTTC; CDR3 protein: CSTGPLYEQYF
V gene: TRBV5-6; clone size: once; D gene: -; J gene: TRBJ2-3; CDR3 DNA: TGTGCCAGCAGCCCCGGACAGACCAGCACAGATACGCAGTATTTT; CDR3 protein: CASSPGQTSTDTQYF
V gene: TRBV5-1; clone size: few; D gene: -; J gene: TRBJ1-2; CDR3 DNA: TGCGCCAGCAGCTTGGGCCAGGGCCCTTCTAACTATGGCTACACCTTC; CDR3 protein: CASSLGQGPSNYGYTF
V gene: TRBV11-2; clone size: -; D gene: TRBD1; J gene: TRBJ1-2; CDR3 DNA: TGTGCCAGCAGCCAACCCGGACAGGGGAACTATGGCTACACCTTC; CDR3 protein: CASSQPGQGNYGYTF
V gene: TRBV6-1; clone size: -; D gene: -; J gene: TRBJ2-1; CDR3 DNA: TGTGCCAGCAGTGAAAGCGGCTTATACAATGAGCAGTTCTTC; CDR3 protein: CASSESGLYNEQFF
V gene: TRBV5-1; clone size: -; D gene: -; J gene: TRBJ1-4; CDR3 DNA: TGCGCCAGCAGCTTAGGGGCTAATGAAAAACTGTTTTTT; CDR3 protein: CASSLGANEKLFF
V gene: TRBV29-1; clone size: -; D gene: -; J gene: TRBJ2-3; CDR3 DNA: TGCAGCGTTGGGGGCAGGGTTCGAGATACGCAGTATTTT; CDR3 protein: CSVGGRVRDTQYF
V gene: TRBV4-3; clone size: -; D gene: -; J gene: TRBJ1-3; CDR3 DNA: TGCGCCAGCAGCCAAGACGCGGGCAGGGGAGGAAACACCATATATTTT; CDR3 protein: CASSQDAGRGGNTIYF
V gene: TRBV2; clone size: few; D gene: TRBD1; J gene: TRBJ1-1; CDR3 DNA: TGTGCCGGCTCGTGGAGCCAGGGGGTCGCTGAAGCTTTCTTT; CDR3 protein: CAGSWSQGVAEAFF
V gene: TRBV19; clone size: -; D gene: -; J gene: TRBJ2-2; CDR3 DNA: TGTGCCAGTAAGGAAGGAGGGTACACCGGGGAGCTGTTTTTT; CDR3 protein: CASKEGGYTGELFF
V gene: TRBV18; clone size: few; D gene: TRBD1; J gene: TRBJ2-7; CDR3 DNA: TGTGCCAGCTCACCCCCGGGACAGGGGGTTTCCGAGCAGTACTTC; CDR3 protein: CASSPPGQGVSEQYF
V gene: TRBV7-2; clone size: few; D gene: TRBD1; J gene: TRBJ1-5; CDR3 DNA: TGTGCCAGCAGCCTTAGAGTAGCAGGGGGCGACCAGCCCCAGCATTTT; CDR3 protein: CASSLRVAGGDQPQHF
V gene: TRBV30; clone size: few; D gene: TRBD2; J gene: TRBJ2-2; CDR3 DNA: TGTGCCTGGAGCCGCGGGGGACCCGAATGGGGGGAGCTGTTTTTT; CDR3 protein: CAWSRGGPEWGELFF
V gene: TRBV7-2; clone size: -; D gene: TRBD2; J gene: TRBJ2-3; CDR3 DNA: TGTGCCAGCAGCCCCCGACTAGCGGGAGGGGCAGATACGCAGTATTTT; CDR3 protein: CASSPRLAGGADTQYF
V gene: TRBV28; clone size: few; D gene: -; J gene: TRBJ2-5; CDR3 DNA: TGTGCCAGCAGTTCCCCTCTTAGGGGGCAAGAGACCCAGTACTTC; CDR3 protein: CASSSPLRGQETQYF
V gene: TRBV5-1; clone size: -; D gene: -; J gene: TRBJ1-4; CDR3 DNA: TGCGCCAGCAGCTTGGCGGGTGGAGAAAAACTGTTTTTT; CDR3 protein: CASSLAGGEKLFF
V gene: TRBV6-5; clone size: few; D gene: TRBD1; J gene: TRBJ2-1; CDR3 DNA: TGTGCCAGCAGTTCCCGGGACAGGGGCTATGAGCAGTTCTTC; CDR3 protein: CASSSRDRGYEQFF